This T cell receptor (beta chain) was captured in a study of cytomegalovirus exposure and HLA in healthy donors. The study's findings and limits: A few chains linked to CMV were shown in vitro to be specific for CMV antigens.

This clone was seen only once. Antigen: not known. Per germline, CDR1 SGHDT and CDR2 YYEEEE. The CDR3 extends over 14 amino acids. The V segment lost 0 bases and the J segment 4 bases; nucleotides outside the gene matches: 3. Use of 60 Vbeta and 13 Jbeta primers characterized the PCR. Clones were read by immunoSEQ multiplex PCR, and TCRdb kept only the in-frame ones, dropping some. The table includes around 200,000 clones, more than 80% detected once. The clonotype was recovered from a boy between 5 and 17 years old in good health and CMV-seronegative. Sequences were obtained from PBMCs. This chain connects TRBV5-6 to TRBJ1-2, with 7 nucleotides matching TRBD1. The CDR3 here is CASSLEGGGYGYTF. CDR3 nucleotides: TGTGCCAGCAGCTTGGAAGGGGGCGGCTATGGCTACACCTTC.